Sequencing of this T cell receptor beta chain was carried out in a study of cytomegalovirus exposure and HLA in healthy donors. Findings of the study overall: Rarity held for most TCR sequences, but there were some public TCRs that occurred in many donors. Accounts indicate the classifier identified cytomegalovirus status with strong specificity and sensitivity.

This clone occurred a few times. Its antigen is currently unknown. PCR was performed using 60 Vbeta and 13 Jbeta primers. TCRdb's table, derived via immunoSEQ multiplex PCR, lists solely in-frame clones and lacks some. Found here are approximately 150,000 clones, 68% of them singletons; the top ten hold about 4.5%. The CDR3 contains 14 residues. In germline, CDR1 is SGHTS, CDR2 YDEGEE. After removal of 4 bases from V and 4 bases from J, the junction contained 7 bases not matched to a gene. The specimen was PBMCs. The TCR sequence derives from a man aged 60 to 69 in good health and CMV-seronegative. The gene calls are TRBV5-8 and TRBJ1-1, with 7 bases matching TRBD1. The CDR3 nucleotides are TGTGCCAGCAGCACCGACAGGGTGGGCACTGAAGCTTTCTTT. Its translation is CASSTDRVGTEAFF.